This T cell receptor (beta chain) came from a study of blood T cells in healthy people across ages. Every donor provided around 9.3 milliliters of peripheral blood. Whole-study findings and limits: Because sorting was not performed, PBMCs prevented conclusive naive versus antigen-experienced comparison. Unknown donor CMV status possibly confounded expanded clonotype changes. Older age went with lower TCR beta diversity per million T cells, in a roughly linear way.

Using a J-beta primer mix together with a sample-barcoded 5' primer, a second PCR was run for about 6 to 11 cycles. TCRdb redid the calling of the 5' RACE reads with MiXCR, one entry per CDR3 protein. The sample yields about 1.7 million distinct CDR3 sequences, approximately 30% seen once. The V gene's germline CDR1 is DFQATT and CDR2 SNEGSKA (reference sequence). Germline trimming cut 7 bases from V and 4 bases from J; bases unmatched to any gene: 12. The length of the CDR3 is 15 residues. This clonotype was observed a handful of times. Its matching antigen is unknown. Material: blood. This TCR came from a woman aged 25 to 39 in good health. The chain links TRBV20-1 to TRBJ2-7; 11 nucleotides line up with TRBD2. In nucleotides, the CDR3 is TGCAGTGTTGAGACTAGCGGGACTCGGGCTTACGAGCAGTACTTC. The encoded protein is CSVETSGTRAYEQYF.